These 25 T cell receptor beta chains were sequenced from one sample in a study of T cell responses to AZD1222 COVID-19 vaccine. Assay: immunoSEQ multiplex PCR; the TCRdb copy retains only in-frame clones and omits some. The sample shows some 100,000 clones, 87% of them seen only once. This specimen consisted of peripheral blood, obtained on day 0 of AZD1222 vaccination. The receptors originated from an adult in good health.

The chain has TRBV5-3 and TRBJ2-7; no firm D call. TRBV5-3 is an ORF, and what it does is uncertain. This CDR3 is 17 amino acids long. V was pared by 1 base and J by 6 bases, with 23 bases between. DNA of the CDR3: TGTGCCAGAAGCTTGAATCTGGGCCAGAGTATGCGTCGCGAGCAGTACTTC. Encoded protein: CARSLNLGQSMRREQYF.

This chain joins TRBV7-2 and TRBJ2-3; D is unresolved. Germline lookup yields CDR1 SGHTA and CDR2 FQGNSA. This CDR3 is 12 amino acids long. V was shortened by 5 bases and J by 8 bases, with 11 bases between the two germline ends. The CDR3 region is CASSPPSVTQYF. In DNA form, the CDR3 reads TGTGCCAGCAGCCCCCCGTCGGTTACGCAGTATTTT. Drawing the rest from reference TRBV7-2 and TRBJ2-3, the complete variable domain is GAGVSQSPSNKVTEKGKDVELRCDPISGHTALYWYRQSLGQGLEFLIYFQGNSAPDKSGLPSDRFSAERTGGSVSTLTIQRTQQEDSAVYLCASSPPSVTQYFGPGTRLTVL.

This sequence joins TRBV2 and TRBJ1-6, with D possibly TRBD1 on 5 matching bases. V lost 6 bases, J lost 7 bases, and 16 bases lay in between. Germline CDR1 is SNHLY and CDR2 is FYNNEI. The CDR3 is made up of 15 amino acids. This CDR3 reads CASRDAGHTNSPLHF. The CDR3 DNA is TGTGCCAGCAGGGATGCGGGGCACACCAATTCACCCCTCCACTTT.

The chain has TRBV5-1 and TRBJ2-1; 8 positions match TRBD1. CDR1 and CDR2 from the germline V gene are SGHRS and YFSETQ. This CDR3 region has 14 residues. Trimming at V came to 0 bases and at J to 7 bases, leaving 3 bases not matched to a gene. The CDR3 loop reads CASSLDRGDNEQFF. The CDR3, as DNA: TGCGCCAGCAGCTTGGACAGGGGGGATAATGAGCAGTTCTTC.

This clone was counted between two and nine times. The chain combines TRBV19 with TRBJ2-2; D perhaps matches TRBD1 (6 bases). Trimming left V 5 bases short and J 6 bases short, with 10 bases between. The V gene's germline CDR1 is LNHDA and CDR2 SQIVND (reference sequence). CDR3 length: 13 residues. The CDR3 DNA follows: TGTGCCAGTAGTCCAGGGGTCGCCGGGGAGCTGTTTTTT. Its protein product is CASSPGVAGELFF. Full variable domain (rest looked up from reference TRBV19 and TRBJ2-2): DGGITQSPKYLFRKEGQNVTLSCEQNLNHDAMYWYRQDPGQGLRLIYYSQIVNDFQKGDIAEGYSVSREKKESFPLTVTSAQKNPTAFYLCASSPGVAGELFFGEGSRLTVL.

The V call is TRBV6-1, the J call TRBJ2-7; 9 positions agree with TRBD1. V lost 0 bases, J lost 2 bases, and 5 bases stayed unmatched. The CDR3 totals 16 residues. Per germline, CDR1 MNHNS and CDR2 SASEGT. CDR3 bases: TGTGCCAGCAGTGAAGCTCGGACAGGGGCCACCTACGAGCAGTACTTC. It specifies CASSEARTGATYEQYF.

The genes are TRBV9 and TRBJ1-1; TRBD1 matches 7 bases. The CDR3 covers 15 residues. Germline-derived CDR1 and CDR2 are SGDLS and YYNGEE. Losses at the gene ends were 3 bases for V and 5 bases for J; bases not matched to a gene: 10. The CDR3 is CASSAYRGSGTEAFF. The CDR3 DNA is TGTGCCAGCAGCGCCTACAGGGGTAGTGGAACTGAAGCTTTCTTT.

In its sample, this clone was seen once. The chain couples TRBV9 to TRBJ1-6, with D tentatively TRBD1 (6 bases). The CDR3 loop spans 12 amino acids. V lost 3 bases to trimming and J lost 9 bases, with 7 bases between them. Germline lookup yields CDR1 SGDLS and CDR2 YYNGEE. The CDR3 sequence: CASSAGVSPLHF. The DNA for the CDR3 is TGTGCCAGCAGCGCAGGGGTTTCACCCCTCCACTTT.

The J gene is TRBJ2-1, the V gene TRBV21-1; the D call TRBD2 from the table was never checked on the DNA. TRBV21-1 is an annotated pseudogene. The CDR3 sequence is 16 residues long. The CDR3 DNA reads as TGTGCCAGCAGCAAAGCCAGCGGGACTAGATGTATTGAGCAGTTCTTC. Protein: CASSKASGTRCIEQFF.

The chain couples TRBV7-2 to TRBJ2-7, with 7 bases that match TRBD2. This CDR3 region has 14 residues. Trimming cost V 5 bases and J 7 bases; bases outside gene matches: 11. The germline V gene encodes CDR1 SGHTA and CDR2 FQGNSA. Here the CDR3 reads CASSPASSGGEQYF. The CDR3 DNA follows: TGTGCCAGCAGCCCAGCCTCTTCGGGAGGTGAGCAGTACTTC.

This clone has just one count. The V gene is TRBV28, the J gene TRBJ1-6; no clear D gene. Germline-derived CDR1 and CDR2 are MDHEN and SYDVKM. Trimming stripped 6 bases from V and 0 bases from J, with 6 bases between. This CDR3 is 14 amino acids long. Written as DNA, the CDR3 is TGTGCCAGCAGACAGAGCTCCTATAATTCACCCCTCCACTTT. Protein: CASRQSSYNSPLHF. Full variable domain (missing parts from reference TRBV28 and TRBJ1-6): DVKVTQSSRYLVKRTGEKVFLECVQDMDHENMFWYRQDPGLGLRLIYFSYDVKMKEKGDIPEGYSVSREKKERFSLILESASTNQTSMYLCASRQSSYNSPLHFGNGTRLTVT.

J is TRBJ1-2 and V is TRBV5-1, with D possibly being TRBD1 (6 bases). V lost 4 bases to trimming and J lost 2 bases, with 12 bases between them. Germline CDR1 is SGHRS and CDR2 is YFSETQ. CDR3 length equals 14 residues. In DNA form, the CDR3 reads TGCGCCAGCAGCCCAGGGGCCGAGAACTATGGCTACACCTTC. Residues: CASSPGAENYGYTF.

The chain combines TRBV30 with TRBJ1-4; D unclear. The CDR3 is 14 amino acids. The germline gives CDR1 GTSNPN, CDR2 SVGIG (reference sequence). Trimming took off 0 bases at V and 5 bases at J, with 10 bases between the two ends. CDR3 loop: CAWSVYKNNEKLFF. The DNA for the CDR3 is TGTGCCTGGAGTGTATACAAAAACAATGAAAAACTGTTTTTT.

V gene TRBV7-2 combines with J gene TRBJ2-7, with 8 bases that match TRBD1. Germline V lookup: CDR1 SGHTA, CDR2 FQGNSA. CDR3 length equals 15 residues. The V and J ends lost 5 bases and 2 bases, in that order; junction bases with no gene match: 8. CDR3 in amino acids: CASSPETGVPYEQYF. The CDR3 DNA is TGTGCCAGCAGCCCCGAGACAGGGGTCCCCTACGAGCAGTACTTC.

This chain links TRBV6-4 with TRBJ2-3; D gene unclear. Trimming took off 2 bases at V and 0 bases at J, with 3 bases between the two ends. Germline V gene sequence: CDR1 MRHNA, CDR2 SNTAGT. The CDR3 loop spans 13 amino acids. Written as DNA, the CDR3 is TGTGCCAGCAGTGACGGTAGCACAGATACGCAGTATTTT. This sequence encodes CASSDGSTDTQYF.

The chain employs TRBV13 and TRBJ2-1; 8 nucleotides match TRBD2. V shed 5 bases, J shed 6 bases, and the junction held 9 bases outside the gene matches. The CDR3 is 15 residues long. The germline V gene has CDR1 PRHDT and CDR2 FYEKMQ (reference sequence). The CDR3 spells CASSDQAGVGNEQFF. DNA for the CDR3: TGTGCCAGCAGCGATCAAGCGGGAGTTGGCAATGAGCAGTTCTTC.

V and J are TRBV5-1 and TRBJ2-7; 7 nucleotides agree with TRBD1. V dropped 0 bases and J dropped 0; count of bases not matched to a gene: 3. The CDR3 sequence is 15 residues long. CDR1 SGHRS and CDR2 YFSETQ come from the germline V gene. The CDR3 spells CASSLGQGPSYEQYF. The CDR3 DNA reads TGCGCCAGCAGCTTGGGACAGGGTCCCTCCTACGAGCAGTACTTC.

The chain carries TRBV24-1 and TRBJ2-1; 10 bases are shared with TRBD2. The V and J ends lost 4 bases and 8 bases, in that order; junction bases with no gene match: 10. Germline-derived CDR1 and CDR2 are KGHDR and SFDVKD. The length of the CDR3 is 16 residues. The CDR3 loop is CATSESLAGVGDEQFF. DNA for the CDR3: TGTGCCACCAGTGAAAGTCTAGCGGGAGTGGGGGATGAGCAGTTCTTC.

The chain carries TRBV2 and TRBJ2-1, with TRBD2 matching over 7 bases. Germline V gives CDR1 SNHLY, CDR2 FYNNEI. With V trimmed by 5 bases and J by 8 bases, 9 bases remained unmatched. This CDR3 has 14 residues. The CDR3 reads CASSLGGSIDEQFF. The CDR3 DNA reads TGTGCCAGCAGTCTCGGCGGGAGTATTGATGAGCAGTTCTTC.

The chain uses TRBV7-3 and TRBJ2-7, with 13 positions matching TRBD2. V was clipped by 5 bases and J by 6 bases; unmatched bases: 4. CDR1 SGHTA and CDR2 FQGTGA come from the germline V gene. CDR3 size: 14 residues. CDR3 nucleotides: TGTGCCAGCAGCCCAGGACTAGCGGGAGTCGAGCAGTACTTC. This encodes CASSPGLAGVEQYF. The variable domain in full, with the rest retrieved from reference TRBV7-3 and TRBJ2-7, is GAGVSQTPSNKVTEKGKYVELRCDPISGHTALYWYRQSLGQGPEFLIYFQGTGAADDSGLPNDRFFAVRPEGSVSTLKIQRTERGDSAVYLCASSPGLAGVEQYFGPGTRLTVT.

The J gene is TRBJ1-1, the V gene TRBV5-1; D is unresolved. CDR1 and CDR2 (germline): SGHRS, YFSETQ. This CDR3 comprises 14 residues. Trimming removed 0 bases at V and 1 base at J, with 7 bases between. The CDR3, as DNA: TGCGCCAGCAGCTTGGACACTGGGAACACTGAAGCTTTCTTT. Its protein product is CASSLDTGNTEAFF.

The chain recombines TRBV5-8 with TRBJ2-7, with D uncertain. The V gene lost 0 bases and the J gene lost 5 bases, with 21 bases spanning the gap. The CDR3 is made up of 17 amino acids. The germline V gene has CDR1 SGHTS and CDR2 YDEGEE. In DNA form, the CDR3 reads TGTGCCAGCAGCTTGGTTGTGGCAGTCGCTCGGTCCAACGAGCAGTACTTC. This sequence encodes CASSLVVAVARSNEQYF.

This clone was picked up one time. V and J are TRBV5-1 and TRBJ2-7, with 9 nucleotides matching TRBD1. The CDR3 sequence is 15 residues long. In germline, CDR1 is SGHRS, CDR2 YFSETQ. J was trimmed by 5 bases and V by 4 bases; bases with no gene match: 10. The CDR3 protein is CASSPEGTGYDEQYF. In DNA, the CDR3 is TGCGCCAGCAGCCCGGAGGGGACAGGGTATGACGAGCAGTACTTC.

This clone was observed a single time. J is TRBJ1-1 and V is TRBV28; maybe TRBD1 (5 bases). Germline loops: CDR1 MDHEN, CDR2 SYDVKM. This CDR3 has 15 residues. With 1 base removed from V and 0 bases from J, the gap between germline ends came to 9 bases. The CDR3 loop is CASSLSGRVNTEAFF. The CDR3 nucleotides are TGTGCCAGCAGTTTATCGGGCAGGGTGAACACTGAAGCTTTCTTT.

This clone has a single count. V usage is TRBV27 and J usage is TRBJ2-7; the match to TRBD2 covers 8 bases. V was pared by 6 bases and J by 2 bases, with 18 bases of the junction left unmatched. The CDR3 loop spans 18 amino acids. Per germline, CDR1 MNHEY and CDR2 SMNVEV (reference sequence). The CDR3 here is CASSLYGPERERPYEQYF. The CDR3 region has the DNA TGTGCCAGCAGCCTATACGGCCCGGAGCGGGAGAGGCCCTACGAGCAGTACTTC.